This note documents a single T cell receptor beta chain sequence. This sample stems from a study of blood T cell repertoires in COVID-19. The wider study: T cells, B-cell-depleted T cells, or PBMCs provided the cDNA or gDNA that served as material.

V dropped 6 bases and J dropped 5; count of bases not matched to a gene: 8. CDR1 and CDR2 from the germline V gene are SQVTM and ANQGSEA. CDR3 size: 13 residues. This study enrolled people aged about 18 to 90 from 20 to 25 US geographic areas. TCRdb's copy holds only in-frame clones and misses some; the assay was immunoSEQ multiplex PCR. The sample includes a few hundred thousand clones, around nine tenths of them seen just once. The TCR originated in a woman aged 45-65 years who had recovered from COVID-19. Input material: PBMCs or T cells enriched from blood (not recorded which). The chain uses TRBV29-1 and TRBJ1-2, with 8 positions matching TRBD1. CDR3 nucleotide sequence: TGCAGCGTCCTAGACAGGGGAGGATATGGCTACACCTTC. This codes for CSVLDRGGYGYTF. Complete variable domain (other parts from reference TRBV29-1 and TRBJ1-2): SAVISQKPSRDICQRGTSLTIQCQVDSQVTMMFWYRQQPGQSLTLIATANQGSEATYESGFVIDKFPISRPNLTFSTLTVSNMSPEDSSIYLCSVLDRGGYGYTFGSGTRLTVV.